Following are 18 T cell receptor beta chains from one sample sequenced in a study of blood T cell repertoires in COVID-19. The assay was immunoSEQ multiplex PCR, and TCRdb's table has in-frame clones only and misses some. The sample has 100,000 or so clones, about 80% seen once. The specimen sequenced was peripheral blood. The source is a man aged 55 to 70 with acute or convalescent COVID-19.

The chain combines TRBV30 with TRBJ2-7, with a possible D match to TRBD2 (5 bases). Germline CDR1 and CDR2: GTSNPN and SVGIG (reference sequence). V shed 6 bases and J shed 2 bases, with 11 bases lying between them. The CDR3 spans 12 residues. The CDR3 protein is CACSRGPYEQYV. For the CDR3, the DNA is TGTGCCTGTTCTAGAGGGCCCTACGAGCAGTACGTC.

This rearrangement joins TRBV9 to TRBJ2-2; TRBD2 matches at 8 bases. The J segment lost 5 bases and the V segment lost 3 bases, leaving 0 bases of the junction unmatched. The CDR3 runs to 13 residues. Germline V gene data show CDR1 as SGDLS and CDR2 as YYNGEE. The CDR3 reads CASSGGRTGELFF. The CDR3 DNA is TGTGCCAGCAGCGGCGGGAGGACCGGGGAGCTGTTTTTT. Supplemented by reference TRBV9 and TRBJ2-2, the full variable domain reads DSGVTQTPKHLITATGQRVTLRCSPRSGDLSVYWYQQSLDQGLQFLIQYYNGEERAKGNILERFSAQQFPDLHSELNLSSLELGDSALYFCASSGGRTGELFFGEGSRLTVL.

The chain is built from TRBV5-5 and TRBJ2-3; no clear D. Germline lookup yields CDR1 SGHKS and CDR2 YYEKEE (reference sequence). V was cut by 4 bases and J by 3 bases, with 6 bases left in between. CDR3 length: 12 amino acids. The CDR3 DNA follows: TGTGCCAGCAGCGACATAACAGATACGCAGTATTTT. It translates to CASSDITDTQYF. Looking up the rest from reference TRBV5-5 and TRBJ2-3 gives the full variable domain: DAGVTQSPTHLIKTRGQQVTLRCSPISGHKSVSWYQQVLGQGPQFIFQYYEKEERGRGNFPDRFSARQFPNYSSELNVNALLLGDSALYLCASSDITDTQYFGPGTRLTVL.

CDR3 nucleotide sequence: TGCAGTGCTAGTTTTGCCGGGAAACCCTACAATGAGCAGTTCTTC. Its protein product is CSASFAGKPYNEQFF. The chain uses TRBV20-1 and TRBJ2-1, with D possibly being TRBD2 (5 bases). V lost 3 bases, J lost 2 bases, and 14 bases lay in between. The CDR3 has 15 amino acids. From germline, CDR1 is DFQATT and CDR2 SNEGSKA (reference sequence).

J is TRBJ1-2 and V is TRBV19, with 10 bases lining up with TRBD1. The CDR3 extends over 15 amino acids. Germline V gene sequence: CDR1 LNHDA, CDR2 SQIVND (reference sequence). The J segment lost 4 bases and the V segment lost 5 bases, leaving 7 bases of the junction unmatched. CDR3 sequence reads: CASSAGGQGTYGYTF. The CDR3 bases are TGTGCCAGTAGTGCTGGGGGACAGGGGACCTATGGCTACACCTTC.

The CDR3 sequence is CASTLPEQGYGYTF. The CDR3 DNA reads as TGTGCCAGCACTCTACCGGAACAGGGCTATGGCTACACCTTC. The chain links TRBV6-5 to TRBJ1-2; maybe TRBD1 (6 bases). Trimming pared 7 bases from V and 4 bases from J, leaving 16 bases between. Germline loops: CDR1 MNHEY, CDR2 SVGAGI. The CDR3 has 14 residues.

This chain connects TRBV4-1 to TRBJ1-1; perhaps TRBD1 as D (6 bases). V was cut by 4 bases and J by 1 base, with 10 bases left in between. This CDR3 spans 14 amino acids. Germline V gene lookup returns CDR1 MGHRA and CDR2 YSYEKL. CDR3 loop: CASSLTGPNTEAFF. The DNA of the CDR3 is TGCGCCAGCAGCCTGACAGGTCCGAACACTGAAGCTTTCTTT.

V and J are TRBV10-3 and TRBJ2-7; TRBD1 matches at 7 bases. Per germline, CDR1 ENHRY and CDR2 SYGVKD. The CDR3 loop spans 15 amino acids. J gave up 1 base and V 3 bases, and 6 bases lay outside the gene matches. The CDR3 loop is CAISERAGGSYEQYF. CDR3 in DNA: TGTGCCATCAGTGAACGGGCAGGGGGATCCTACGAGCAGTACTTC.

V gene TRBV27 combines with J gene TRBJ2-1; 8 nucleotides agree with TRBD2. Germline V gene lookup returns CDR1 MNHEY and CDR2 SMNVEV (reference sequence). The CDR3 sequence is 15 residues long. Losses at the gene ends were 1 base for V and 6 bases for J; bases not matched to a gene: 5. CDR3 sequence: CASSLYSRGVNEQFF. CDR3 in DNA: TGTGCCAGCAGTTTATATTCGCGGGGGGTCAATGAGCAGTTCTTC.

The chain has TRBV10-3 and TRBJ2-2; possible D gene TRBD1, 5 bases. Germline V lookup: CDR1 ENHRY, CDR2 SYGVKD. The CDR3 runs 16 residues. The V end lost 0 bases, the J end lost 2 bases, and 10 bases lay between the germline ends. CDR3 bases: TGTGCCATCAGTGAGTCGTGGGGCCTCAACACCGGGGAGCTGTTTTTT. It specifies CAISESWGLNTGELFF.

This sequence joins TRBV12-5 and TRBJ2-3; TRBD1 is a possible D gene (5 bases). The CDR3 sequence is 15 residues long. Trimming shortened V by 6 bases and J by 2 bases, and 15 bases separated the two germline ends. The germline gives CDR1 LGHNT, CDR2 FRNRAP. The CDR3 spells CASGSGFAVTDTQYF. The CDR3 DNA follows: TGTGCTAGTGGGTCAGGGTTCGCTGTCACAGATACGCAGTATTTT.

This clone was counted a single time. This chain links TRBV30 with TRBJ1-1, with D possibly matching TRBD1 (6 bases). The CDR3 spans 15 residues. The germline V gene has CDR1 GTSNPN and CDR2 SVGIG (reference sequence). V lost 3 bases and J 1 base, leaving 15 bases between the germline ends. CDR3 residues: CAWRLGGAGNTEAFF. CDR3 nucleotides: TGTGCCTGGAGATTGGGGGGGGCCGGGAACACTGAAGCTTTCTTT. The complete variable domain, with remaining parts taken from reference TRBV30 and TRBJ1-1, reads SQTIHQWPATLVQPVGSPLSLECTVEGTSNPNLYWYRQAAGRGLQLLFYSVGIGQISSEVPQNLSASRPQDRQFILSSKKLLLSDSGFYLCAWRLGGAGNTEAFFGQGTRLTVV.

Written as DNA, the CDR3 is TGTGCCAGCAGCTTTCCGGGGGCAGATACGCAGTATTTT. This encodes CASSFPGADTQYF. V gene TRBV7-3 combines with J gene TRBJ2-3, with a weak D call TRBD2 (6 bases). Germline V gene lookup returns CDR1 SGHTA and CDR2 FQGTGA. CDR3 size: 13 residues. The V end lost 3 bases, the J end lost 4 bases, and 8 bases lay between the germline ends.

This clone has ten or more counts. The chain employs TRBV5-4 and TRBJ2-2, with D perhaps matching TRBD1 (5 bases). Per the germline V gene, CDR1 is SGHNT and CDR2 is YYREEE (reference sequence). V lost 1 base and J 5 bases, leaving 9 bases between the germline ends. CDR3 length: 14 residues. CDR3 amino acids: CASSLQGRTGELFF. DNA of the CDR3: TGTGCCAGCAGCTTGCAGGGAAGAACCGGGGAGCTGTTTTTT.

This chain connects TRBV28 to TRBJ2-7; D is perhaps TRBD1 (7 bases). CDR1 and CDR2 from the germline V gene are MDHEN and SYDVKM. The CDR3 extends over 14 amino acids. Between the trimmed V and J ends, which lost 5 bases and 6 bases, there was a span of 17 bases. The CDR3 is CASSAGQTPGEQYV. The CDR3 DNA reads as TGTGCCAGCAGTGCGGGACAGACTCCTGGCGAGCAGTACGTC.

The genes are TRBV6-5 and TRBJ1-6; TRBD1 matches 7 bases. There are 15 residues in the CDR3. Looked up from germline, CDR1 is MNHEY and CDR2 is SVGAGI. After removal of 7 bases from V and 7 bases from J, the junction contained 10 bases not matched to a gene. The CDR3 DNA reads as TGTGCCAGCACCCCTTCCGGGACAGCAAATTCACCCCTCCACTTT. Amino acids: CASTPSGTANSPLHF.

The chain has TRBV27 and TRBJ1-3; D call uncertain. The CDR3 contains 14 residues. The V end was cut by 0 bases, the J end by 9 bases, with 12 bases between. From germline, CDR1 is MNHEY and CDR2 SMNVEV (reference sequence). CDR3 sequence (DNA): TGTGCCAGCAGTTTATCGACACGCTCTGGCACCATATATTTT. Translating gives CASSLSTRSGTIYF.

DNA of the CDR3: TGTGCCAGCAGTTTACTAAACACTGAAGCTTTCTTT. Amino acids: CASSLLNTEAFF. This sequence joins TRBV12-3 or TRBV12-4 and TRBJ1-1; unclear D gene. This CDR3 has 12 residues. Trimming took 2 bases from V and 2 from J, leaving 3 bases between them.